The clone carrying this TCR beta chain was found many times. Its antigen is currently unknown. CDR3 regions of TCR beta were amplified from RNA transcripts. First-round RT-PCR relied on HTBI primers, and a second-round multiplex PCR came next. Each CDR3 protein is one row after TCRdb ran MiXCR on the multiplex PCR reads. Of some 390,000 distinct CDR3 sequences listed, roughly 18% are singletons. The data were obtained in a study of Graves' ophthalmopathy and Graves' hyperthyroidism. About the research overall: The study drew peripheral blood at initial diagnosis, before any treatment. Broader study findings: A majority of expanded thyroid clonotypes exceeding 0.001 frequency were likewise present in blood.

CDR3 length equals 19 residues. The V end lost 3 bases, the J end lost 5 bases, and 28 bases lay between the germline ends. CDR1 is SGHAT and CDR2 is FQNNGV in the germline V gene. Diagnostic conclusions were grounded in clinical symptoms, serum thyroxine, TRAb, thyroid ultrasound and orbital computed tomography. The sequence was obtained from a woman under 30 with Graves' ophthalmopathy. Sequencing was carried out using peripheral blood. The chain couples TRBV11-2 to TRBJ2-5, with a weak D call TRBD2 (6 bases). This chain's CDR3 is CASSLVLVTGVGIGETQYF. The CDR3 DNA reads TGTGCCAGCAGCTTGGTGTTGGTAACGGGAGTAGGAATTGGGGAGACCCAGTACTTC.